One sample yielded the 18 T cell receptor beta chains listed below, sequenced in a study of T cell responses to AZD1222 COVID-19 vaccine. The protocol was immunoSEQ multiplex PCR, while the TCRdb copy is restricted to in-frame clones and leaves out a portion. The data show over 120,000 clones, roughly 84% seen once. Sequences were derived from peripheral blood, sampled 28 days after the second AZD1222 dose. The receptors come from an adult who received the AZD1222 COVID-19 vaccine.

The chain is built from TRBV19 and TRBJ1-2; D unresolved. The CDR3 consists of 12 residues. V lost 2 bases, J lost 3 bases, and 4 bases lay in between. CDR1 is LNHDA and CDR2 is SQIVND in the germline V gene (reference sequence). CDR3 DNA sequence: TGTGCCAGTAGTATATACGACTATGGCTACACCTTC. Protein: CASSIYDYGYTF.

This chain joins TRBV4-2 and TRBJ2-3, with TRBD2 matching over 7 bases. There are 14 residues in the CDR3. The germline CDR1 and CDR2 sequences are LGHNA and YNFKEQ. Trimming removed 1 base from V and 3 bases from J; junction bases left unmatched: 1. As DNA, the CDR3 is TGTGCCAGCAGCCAAGGGGACTATACAGATACGCAGTATTTT. It specifies CASSQGDYTDTQYF.

V and J are TRBV5-4 and TRBJ2-2; weak D call: TRBD1 (6 bases). The germline CDR1 and CDR2 sequences are SGHNT and YYREEE (reference sequence). This CDR3 region has 16 residues. V dropped 6 bases and J dropped 7 bases, with 22 bases sitting between them. The DNA for the CDR3 is TGTGCCAGCACCTCAATAACAGGGTCTCCCTTCGGGGAGCTGTTTTTT. Translating gives CASTSITGSPFGELFF.

The chain links TRBV7-2 to TRBJ2-1, with TRBD1 identical over 7 bases. This CDR3 spans 15 amino acids. CDR1 SGHTA and CDR2 FQGNSA come from the germline V gene. Trimming at V came to 4 bases and at J to 4 bases, leaving 7 bases not matched to a gene. Here the CDR3 DNA reads TGTGCCAGCAGCTACGACGGGACAGATTACAATGAGCAGTTCTTC. It encodes CASSYDGTDYNEQFF. Full variable domain (missing parts from reference TRBV7-2 and TRBJ2-1): GAGVSQSPSNKVTEKGKDVELRCDPISGHTALYWYRQSLGQGLEFLIYFQGNSAPDKSGLPSDRFSAERTGGSVSTLTIQRTQQEDSAVYLCASSYDGTDYNEQFFGPGTRLTVL.

V usage is TRBV27 and J usage is TRBJ2-7; TRBD2 aligns across 11 bases. The germline V gene encodes CDR1 MNHEY and CDR2 SMNVEV (reference sequence). The CDR3 has 18 amino acids. V was clipped by 4 bases and J by 6 bases; unmatched bases: 17. CDR3: CASSSTHRRLAGRGEQYF. The CDR3 bases are TGTGCCAGCAGTTCTACCCACCGAAGACTAGCGGGAAGAGGCGAGCAGTACTTC.

The J gene is TRBJ1-4, the V gene TRBV10-2, with TRBD1 as a possible D gene (5 bases). Germline V gene data show CDR1 as WSHSY and CDR2 as SAAADI. This CDR3 comprises 16 residues. Trimming shortened V by 6 bases and J by 0 bases, and 14 bases separated the two germline ends. CDR3 in DNA: TGCGCCAGCAGCGCATTTGGGGGAGCAACTAATGAAAAACTGTTTTTT. Residues: CASSAFGGATNEKLFF.

J is TRBJ2-1 and V is TRBV6-5, with TRBD1 as a possible D gene (6 bases). Trimming took off 5 bases at V and 6 bases at J, with 11 bases between the two ends. Germline V gives CDR1 MNHEY, CDR2 SVGAGI. The CDR3 is 13 residues long. CDR3 bases: TGTGCCAGCAGTCACAGGGATGGCAATGAGCAGTTCTTC. Protein product: CASSHRDGNEQFF.

The V and J genes are TRBV3-1 (or the pseudogene TRBV3-2) and TRBJ1-4, with a weak D call TRBD1 (5 bases). Germline values: CDR1 LGHDT, CDR2 YNNKEL (reference sequence). CDR3 length: 13 residues. V lost 3 bases and J lost 10, with 12 bases in between. The CDR3 protein is CASSHKGNAKLFF. The DNA for the CDR3 is TGTGCCAGCAGCCATAAGGGGAACGCAAAACTGTTTTTT.

The chain recombines TRBV19 with TRBJ2-2; a weak D match, TRBD2 (5 bases). In germline, CDR1 is LNHDA, CDR2 SQIVND (reference sequence). The CDR3 is 13 amino acids. The V end lost 6 bases, the J end lost 5 bases, and 10 bases lay between the germline ends. The CDR3: CASRTGLTGELFF. The CDR3 DNA reads TGTGCCAGTAGGACGGGGTTGACCGGGGAGCTGTTTTTT.

This clone showed up just once. The V gene is TRBV5-4, the J gene TRBJ2-3, with D possibly matching TRBD2 (5 bases). Trimming shortened V by 4 bases and J by 4 bases, and 13 bases separated the two germline ends. The CDR3 contains 14 residues. Germline V gene lookup returns CDR1 SGHNT and CDR2 YYREEE (reference sequence). This CDR3 is CASSPPDFPDTQYF. Here the CDR3 DNA reads TGTGCCAGCAGCCCCCCGGACTTCCCAGATACGCAGTATTTT.

The chain combines TRBV6-2 or TRBV6-3 with TRBJ1-1; 10 bases agree with TRBD1. The CDR3 sequence is 16 residues long. The V gene end was trimmed by 4 bases and the J gene end by 0 bases; junction bases not matched to a gene: 5. Germline CDR1 is MNHEY and CDR2 is SVGEGT. This CDR3 reads CASSFDRGQMNTEAFF. The CDR3 DNA follows: TGTGCCAGCAGTTTCGACAGGGGGCAAATGAACACTGAAGCTTTCTTT.

CDR3 coding DNA: TGTGCCACCCCGATCGGGAAACTGTTTTTT. Encoded protein: CATPIGKLFF. V and J are TRBV24-1 and TRBJ1-4; D call uncertain. The germline V gene has CDR1 KGHDR and CDR2 SFDVKD. The CDR3 sequence is 10 residues long. V lost 9 bases to trimming and J lost 11 bases, with 9 bases between them.

The chain has TRBV5-1 and TRBJ1-1; 7 bases match TRBD1. The CDR3 has 14 residues. Germline V CDR1 and CDR2: SGHRS, YFSETQ. J was trimmed by 6 bases and V by 4 bases; bases with no gene match: 9. This chain's CDR3 is CASSPFDRAPEAFF. The CDR3 bases are TGCGCCAGCAGCCCATTCGACAGGGCGCCTGAAGCTTTCTTT.

This chain connects TRBV5-1 to TRBJ1-2; 7 bases map to TRBD1. V lost 1 base, J lost 3 bases, and 3 bases stayed unmatched. Germline V gene lookup returns CDR1 SGHRS and CDR2 YFSETQ. The CDR3 has 14 amino acids. CDR3 amino acids: CASSLSQGDYGYTF. The CDR3 DNA sequence: TGCGCCAGCAGCTTGTCCCAGGGGGACTATGGCTACACCTTC.

The DNA of the CDR3 is TGTGCCAGCAGCCAATCGAGGGCCGGGTCAGACACTGAAGCTTTCTTT. This codes for CASSQSRAGSDTEAFF. V and J are TRBV16 and TRBJ1-1; D remains unclear. CDR1 and CDR2 (germline): KGHSY, FQNENV. V lost 0 bases, J lost 3 bases, and 14 bases lay in between. This CDR3 has 16 residues.

This clone was seen just once. V and J are TRBV11-2 and TRBJ2-7, with 7 bases that match TRBD2. The CDR3 has 17 amino acids. The V gene's germline CDR1 is SGHAT and CDR2 FQNNGV. With V trimmed by 0 bases and J by 3 bases, 11 bases remained unmatched. CDR3 DNA sequence: TGTGCCAGCAGCTTAGAGGGGGGAGGGAAGATACGCTACGAGCAGTACTTC. It specifies CASSLEGGGKIRYEQYF.

The chain combines TRBV21-1 with TRBJ1-2. TRBV21-1 has pseudogene status. The CDR3 spans 13 residues. Here the CDR3 DNA reads TGTGCCAGCAGCAAAGAGAGGCCCTATGGCTACACCTTC. Translated: CASSKERPYGYTF.

The rearrangement uses TRBV27 and TRBJ1-1, with a weak D call TRBD1 (5 bases). Germline lookup yields CDR1 MNHEY and CDR2 SMNVEV (reference sequence). Between the trimmed V and J ends, which lost 8 bases and 4 bases, there was a span of 14 bases. The CDR3 sequence is 13 residues long. Here the CDR3 DNA reads TGTGCCAGCTTTGGGGGGGTCAGCACTGAAGCTTTCTTT. It is translated as CASFGGVSTEAFF.